The subject of this entry is one T cell receptor (beta chain). Its specificity is unknown. The record originates from a study of T cells in Graves' hyperthyroidism and ophthalmopathy. Whole-study findings and limits: Progression to ophthalmopathy was predicted a median of approximately seven months early.

Amplified regions were TCR beta CDR3 sequences from RNA transcripts. The study used the HTBI primer set for a first-round RT-PCR of the TCR CDR3. Using its own MiXCR run on the multiplex PCR reads, TCRdb lists one record per CDR3 protein. The sample consists of 550,000 to 600,000 distinct CDR3 sequences, 35% to 55% of them appearing once. CDR3 length equals 12 residues. Trimming pared 8 bases from V and 3 bases from J, leaving 11 bases between. The germline CDR1 and CDR2 sequences are DFQATT and SNEGSKA (reference sequence). The clonotype comes from an adult woman with Graves' disease, either hyperthyroidism or ophthalmopathy (not recorded which). The sample was peripheral blood or thyroid tissue (not recorded which). The chain employs TRBV20-1 and TRBJ1-5; D ambiguous. CDR3 nucleotide sequence: TGCAGTCCCGACGGGTACAATCAGCCCCAGCATTTT. Its translation: CSPDGYNQPQHF.